The T cell receptor beta chain described here comes from a study of cytomegalovirus exposure and HLA in healthy donors. Study observations and caveats: Accurate prediction of HLA-A and HLA-B alleles (for most subjects) was reportedly achieved from TCR beta sequences. The Asian-associated ancestry cluster reportedly had fewer N-insertions than the 666-donor mean in a later analysis. The dataset shows that most TCR sequences were rare, while some public TCRs occurred in many donors.

Note on this clone: Its antigen is undetermined.

PCR employed 60 Vbeta and 13 Jbeta primers. In the source study's methods: In a later analysis, of tens of millions of unique beta chains, around 11 million appeared in at least two donors. Repertoires were generated with immunoSEQ multiplex PCR, while TCRdb's copy carries only in-frame clones and drops some. That table supplies the V and J calls and clone size; D and trimming were determined from the DNA. The data hold about 140,000 clones, with around 77% observed a single time. The sequenced sample consisted of PBMCs. The sequence was obtained from a man between 25 and 39 years old in good health and CMV-seronegative.

Here the CDR3 reads CASSEGGFGNQPQHF. CDR3 sequence (DNA): TGTGCCAGCAGTGAAGGAGGATTCGGCAATCAGCCCCAGCATTTT. This sequence joins TRBV2 and TRBJ1-5; no definite D call. From germline, CDR1 is SNHLY and CDR2 FYNNEI. V shed 1 base and J shed 2 bases, with 9 bases lying between them. The CDR3 consists of 15 residues.